The TCR beta chain described here comes from a study of blood T cell repertoires in COVID-19. Sequencing was performed with immunoSEQ multiplex PCR; in TCRdb, only in-frame clones are kept and a portion is missing. Found here are under 400,000 clones, 88% of them singletons; the top ten hold approximately 1.8%. Germline assignment: CDR1 MNHEY and CDR2 SVGEGT. The CDR3 spans 13 residues. Trimming took 0 bases from V and 3 from J, leaving 6 bases between them. This TCR came from a young woman with COVID-19, enrolled during active disease. The sequenced material came from peripheral blood. This rearrangement joins TRBV6-2 or TRBV6-3 to TRBJ2-7, with D unclear. CDR3 in DNA: TGTGCCAGCAGTTACTCTGGCAGCTACGAGCAGTACGTC. Protein: CASSYSGSYEQYV.